Listed below are T cell receptor beta chains from one sample, sequenced in a study of blood T cell repertoires in COVID-19. Method: immunoSEQ multiplex PCR; TCRdb's copy keeps in-frame clones and lacks some. This table holds approximately 250,000 clones, about nine tenths found once. The sequencing sample was made of peripheral blood. These receptors came from a man aged 25-45 years who had recovered from COVID-19. The CDR3 runs from the conserved cysteine through the conserved F or W. D genes are given only for firm matches. Some rows mark clone size as missing; the rest say once, few, many or name a class of expanded clone.

v_gene	j_gene	d_gene	abundance	CDR3nt	CDR3aa
TRBV11-2	TRBJ1-1	NA	once	TGTGCCAGCAGCTTCCACAGGGCTGAAGCTTTCTTT	CASSFHRAEAFF
TRBV9	TRBJ1-1	NA	once	TGTGCCAGCAGCGTAGGCGTGATGAACACTGAAGCTTTCTTT	CASSVGVMNTEAFF
TRBV19	TRBJ1-2	NA	NA	TGTGCCAGTAATAGGGAGGTCGGGTATGGCTACACCTTC	CASNREVGYGYTF
TRBV4-3	TRBJ1-2	TRBD1	NA	TGCGCCAGCAGCGTGGGACAGGGTATTGGCTACACCTTC	CASSVGQGIGYTF
TRBV5-4	TRBJ2-2	TRBD1	NA	TGTGCCAGCAGCTTCGGACAGGGGGCGAGGGAGCTGTTTTTT	CASSFGQGARELFF
TRBV7-9	TRBJ2-7	NA	NA	TGTGCCAGCAGCTTAGCGTACGGGGTAATGGGCTACGAGCAGTACTTC	CASSLAYGVMGYEQYF
TRBV13	TRBJ1-1	NA	few	TGTGCCAGCAGCTTAGACAGGGTGAACACTGAAGCTTTCTTT	CASSLDRVNTEAFF
TRBV6-2/TRBV6-3	TRBJ2-1	TRBD2	NA	TGTGCCAGCAGTAGCGGGGGGGCGGGAAACAATGAGCAGTTCTTC	CASSSGGAGNNEQFF
TRBV27	TRBJ1-2	TRBD1	NA	TGTGCCAGCAGCCGCGGGACAGGACTTATCTATGGCTACACCTTC	CASSRGTGLIYGYTF
TRBV5-5	TRBJ2-1	NA	NA	TGTGCCAGCAGCTTGGTGGCCAGGGAACCTGAGCAGTTCTTC	CASSLVAREPEQFF
TRBV7-7	TRBJ2-3	NA	once	TGTGCCAGCAGCTCGAAACCGGGCACAGATACGCAGTATTTT	CASSSKPGTDTQYF
TRBV6-5	TRBJ1-1	NA	once	TGTGCCAGCAGACCTGGACGCGCGGGAACTGAAGCTTTCTTT	CASRPGRAGTEAFF
TRBV9	TRBJ2-7	NA	once	TGTGCCAGCAGCCCAAACGACAAACCCTACGAGCAGTACTTC	CASSPNDKPYEQYF
TRBV6-5	TRBJ1-1	TRBD1	NA	TGTGCCAGCAGTCGTCCCTCCAGGGGGCTTACTGAAGCTTTCTTT	CASSRPSRGLTEAFF
TRBV6-6	TRBJ1-1	NA	NA	TGTGCCAGCAGTTATTTCGGTCAGGGCTACACTGAAGCTTTCTTT	CASSYFGQGYTEAFF
TRBV3-1/TRBV3-2	TRBJ2-1	NA	NA	TGTGCCAGCAGCCCTCTGCTAGCGAATGATGAGCAGTTCTTC	CASSPLLANDEQFF
TRBV5-1	TRBJ2-7	TRBD1	NA	TGCGCCAGCAGCCAGACAGGGGGCGCAGGCTTCTACGAGCAGTACTTC	CASSQTGGAGFYEQYF
TRBV5-1	TRBJ2-7	NA	once	TGCGCCAGCAGCTTGGTTTTCAGAGGGACCTACGAGCAGTACTTC	CASSLVFRGTYEQYF
TRBV7-2	TRBJ2-7	NA	NA	TGTGCCAGCAGCTTCGGCAGGCCCTACGAGCAGTACTTC	CASSFGRPYEQYF
TRBV6-5	TRBJ2-7	TRBD1	NA	TGTGCCAGCCGGACAGGGTCTTCCGAGCAGTACTTC	CASRTGSSEQYF
TRBV7-9	TRBJ2-2	NA	once	TGTGCCAGCAGCGGTTATGGCGGGGGGACAGCGAACACCGGGGAGCTGTTTTTT	CASSGYGGGTANTGELFF
TRBV11-2	TRBJ2-3	TRBD1	NA	TGTGCCAGCAGCCCGGGACAGGGAACAGATACGCAGTATTTT	CASSPGQGTDTQYF
TRBV6-5	TRBJ2-7	NA	NA	TGTGCCAGCACCCCCCCCTGGTCAGGGGAGAACGAGCAGTACTTC	CASTPPWSGENEQYF
TRBV3-1/TRBV3-2	TRBJ2-5	TRBD2	NA	TGTGCCAGCAGCCCGGCGGGGGTAGAAGAGACCCAGTACTTC	CASSPAGVEETQYF